This record covers a single T cell receptor beta chain. The entry originates in a study of blood T cell repertoires in COVID-19. Trimming removed 5 bases from V and 3 bases from J; junction bases left unmatched: 5. This CDR3 has 15 residues. Per the germline V gene, CDR1 is SEHNR and CDR2 is FQNEAQ (reference sequence). Assay: immunoSEQ multiplex PCR; the TCRdb copy retains only in-frame clones and omits some. This sample has a few hundred thousand clones, with approximately 77% found just once. Sequencing was performed on peripheral blood. The gene calls are TRBV7-9 and TRBJ2-2; 8 bases align to TRBD2. The clonotype originates from a human donor with acute or convalescent COVID-19. The donor label of this sample is uncertain. The CDR3 loop reads CASSPRGGHTGELFF. CDR3 DNA: TGTGCCAGCAGCCCCCGGGGGGGCCACACCGGGGAGCTGTTTTTT. The full variable domain, completed using reference TRBV7-9 and TRBJ2-2, is DTGVSQNPRHKITKRGQNVTFRCDPISEHNRLYWYRQTLGQGPEFLTYFQNEAQLEKSRLLSDRFSAERPKGSFSTLEIQRTEQGDSAMYLCASSPRGGHTGELFFGEGSRLTVL.